This passage covers 20 T cell receptor beta chains from one sample sequenced in a study of blood T cell repertoires in COVID-19. Sequencing used immunoSEQ multiplex PCR; TCRdb keeps in-frame clones, though not all of them. The data show about 48,000 clones, with roughly 84% seen just once and around three fifths held by the top ten. Sequenced sample: peripheral blood. The receptors stem from a man in his 70s with acute or convalescent COVID-19.

There are a few counts of this clone. The chain is built from TRBV9 and TRBJ1-6; D might be TRBD1 (5 bases). The length of the CDR3 is 14 residues. The V gene lost 0 bases and the J gene lost 8 bases, with 9 bases spanning the gap. CDR1 and CDR2 (germline): SGDLS, YYNGEE. The CDR3, as DNA: TGTGCCAGCAGCGTAGAGGGGCCGGATTCACCCCTCCACTTT. Protein: CASSVEGPDSPLHF.

The rearrangement uses TRBV19 and TRBJ2-2; D perhaps matches TRBD1 (6 bases). Germline V gene lookup returns CDR1 LNHDA and CDR2 SQIVND (reference sequence). V lost 7 bases and J lost 4, with 13 bases in between. The CDR3 runs 14 residues. The DNA of the CDR3 is TGTGCCAGTAAGGACAGTCATACCACCGGGGAGCTGTTTTTT. Protein product: CASKDSHTTGELFF.

The chain couples TRBV7-2 to TRBJ1-1; TRBD1 aligns across 7 bases. Germline loops: CDR1 SGHTA, CDR2 FQGNSA. The CDR3 has 14 residues. V was clipped by 1 base and J by 10 bases; unmatched bases: 9. In nucleotides, the CDR3 is TGTGCCAGCAGCTTAGGGGGGACAGTTACGGCAGCTTTCTTT. Translated: CASSLGGTVTAAFF.

The chain links TRBV7-8 to TRBJ1-2; 8 nucleotides agree with TRBD1. The CDR3 has 13 amino acids. Germline V lookup: CDR1 SGHVS, CDR2 FQNEAQ. The V gene end was trimmed by 0 bases and the J gene end by 8 bases; junction bases not matched to a gene: 2. The CDR3 sequence: CASSLARGQGYTF. CDR3 nucleotide sequence: TGTGCCAGCAGCTTAGCCAGGGGGCAAGGCTACACCTTC.

This clone was recorded a few times. The CDR3 nucleotides are TGTGCCAGCTCACAGGGACTAGCGGGAGTGGATGAGCAGTTCTTC. It encodes CASSQGLAGVDEQFF. The J gene is TRBJ2-1, the V gene TRBV18, with TRBD2 matching over 14 bases. V lost 4 bases and J lost 8; bases outside the gene matches: 4. The V gene's germline CDR1 is KGHSH and CDR2 LQKENI. The CDR3 extends over 15 amino acids.

The J gene is TRBJ1-1, the V gene TRBV5-6, with a tentative D call TRBD1 (6 bases). Germline V gene sequence: CDR1 SGHDT, CDR2 YYEEEE. V was shortened by 1 base and J by 6 bases, with 13 bases between the two germline ends. The length of the CDR3 is 14 residues. This CDR3 is CASSLFDRSPEAFF. As DNA, the CDR3 is TGTGCCAGCAGCTTGTTTGACAGGTCGCCTGAAGCTTTCTTT.

This clone was counted a few times. The genes are TRBV4-3 and TRBJ1-6; perhaps TRBD1 as D (5 bases). This CDR3 comprises 14 residues. Germline V gene sequence: CDR1 LGHNA, CDR2 YSLEER. The V and J ends lost 0 bases and 8 bases respectively, with 8 bases between them. CDR3: CASSQDQGDSPLHF. CDR3 nucleotide sequence: TGCGCCAGCAGCCAAGACCAGGGCGATTCACCCCTCCACTTT.

This clone is judged medium-sized. J is TRBJ2-3 and V is TRBV4-1; 11 bases line up with TRBD2. Trimming cost V 6 bases and J 3 bases; bases outside gene matches: 11. This CDR3 is built from 17 residues. Germline V gene data show CDR1 as MGHRA and CDR2 as YSYEKL. This CDR3 is CASSPSGGPGETDTQYF. CDR3 in DNA: TGCGCCAGCAGTCCTAGCGGGGGGCCAGGGGAGACAGATACGCAGTATTTT.

CDR3 DNA sequence: TGTGCCTGGAATGGGGGCGCGGGTGGCTACACCTTC. Translation: CAWNGGAGGYTF. This sequence joins TRBV30 and TRBJ1-2, with D perhaps TRBD1 (6 bases). V shed 4 bases and J shed 7 bases, with 13 bases lying between them. The germline CDR1 and CDR2 sequences are GTSNPN and SVGIG (reference sequence). The CDR3 covers 12 residues.

The genes are TRBV2 and TRBJ2-7, with a tentative D call TRBD1 (6 bases). Trimming removed 10 bases at V and 7 bases at J, with 23 bases between. This CDR3 region has 14 residues. Germline V gives CDR1 SNHLY, CDR2 FYNNEI. The CDR3 here is CATRADSWQGEQYF. CDR3 DNA sequence: TGTGCCACCCGGGCGGACTCTTGGCAGGGGGAGCAGTACTTC.

In DNA form, the CDR3 reads TGTGCCAGCAGCGTAGCCAGCGGGAGCGCAGATACGCAGTATTTT. Translating gives CASSVASGSADTQYF. The chain has TRBV9 and TRBJ2-3, with 8 bases that match TRBD2. The CDR3 contains 15 residues. Unmatched junction bases numbered 4, after V lost 0 bases and J lost 4 bases. The germline gives CDR1 SGDLS, CDR2 YYNGEE.

The chain combines TRBV27 with TRBJ1-2, with D possibly being TRBD1 (5 bases). With 2 bases removed from V and 0 bases from J, the gap between germline ends came to 7 bases. The CDR3 runs to 14 residues. Germline V gene sequence: CDR1 MNHEY, CDR2 SMNVEV (reference sequence). As DNA, the CDR3 is TGTGCCAGCAGTTTAGGGGGGGCTAACTATGGCTACACCTTC. It yields the protein CASSLGGANYGYTF.

The chain carries TRBV28 and TRBJ1-5; TRBD1 might be the D (6 bases). The V and J ends lost 6 bases and 7 bases respectively, with 13 bases between them. CDR3 length: 13 amino acids. Germline loops: CDR1 MDHEN, CDR2 SYDVKM. The CDR3 region is CASRGHGPQPQHF. CDR3 nucleotide sequence: TGTGCCAGCAGGGGACACGGACCCCAGCCCCAGCATTTT.

This clone was detected only once. The chain uses TRBV27 and TRBJ1-2; D might be TRBD1 (6 bases). Germline V gene sequence: CDR1 MNHEY, CDR2 SMNVEV (reference sequence). The CDR3 spans 13 residues. The V gene lost 6 bases and the J gene lost 4 bases, with 12 bases spanning the gap. The CDR3 region is CASRRTELYGYTF. In DNA, the CDR3 is TGTGCCAGCAGACGGACAGAGCTCTATGGCTACACCTTC.

The chain recombines TRBV5-8 with TRBJ2-7; 8 bases agree with TRBD1. The CDR3 covers 14 residues. Trimming removed 0 bases from V and 5 bases from J; junction bases left unmatched: 4. Germline V gives CDR1 SGHTS, CDR2 YDEGEE. CDR3 in amino acids: CASSLGTGFDEQYF. CDR3 nucleotide sequence: TGTGCCAGCAGCTTGGGGACAGGGTTTGACGAGCAGTACTTC.

The CDR3 is CASSPMGQGLGYGYTF. For the CDR3, the DNA is TGTGCCAGCAGCCCCATGGGACAGGGGCTCGGCTATGGCTACACCTTC. V usage is TRBV7-2 and J usage is TRBJ1-2; 10 nucleotides match TRBD1. Trimming at V came to 5 bases and at J to 4 bases, leaving 10 bases not matched to a gene. The CDR3 consists of 16 residues. Germline CDR1 reads SGHTA; CDR2 reads FQGNSA.

In this sample, this clone turned up once. This chain uses TRBV9 with TRBJ1-2, with TRBD1 identical over 7 bases. Unmatched junction bases numbered 3, after V lost 4 bases and J lost 6 bases. Germline V gene lookup returns CDR1 SGDLS and CDR2 YYNGEE. The length of the CDR3 is 12 residues. The CDR3 nucleotides are TGTGCCAGCAGCCCCGGGACAGATGGCTACACCTTC. Protein sequence: CASSPGTDGYTF.

Written as DNA, the CDR3 is TGTGCTAGTGGTTTGGTAAGCGGGGGCGATGAGCAGTTCTTC. Translation: CASGLVSGGDEQFF. The chain links TRBV12-5 to TRBJ2-1, with TRBD2 identical over 8 bases. The CDR3 has 14 amino acids. Germline V gene data show CDR1 as LGHNT and CDR2 as FRNRAP. J lost 8 bases, V lost 0 bases, and 3 bases had no gene match.

The chain couples TRBV6-6 to TRBJ1-5, with D unresolved. Trimming removed 5 bases at V and 9 bases at J, with 14 bases between. The germline gives CDR1 MNHNY, CDR2 SVGAGI (reference sequence). This CDR3 spans 13 amino acids. CDR3 coding DNA: TGTGCCAGCAGTGCCCCGACATCCGGGCCCCAGCATTTT. Amino acids: CASSAPTSGPQHF.

The chain joins TRBV7-2 to TRBJ1-1; D ambiguous. The CDR3 contains 15 residues. The V end lost 0 bases, the J end lost 0 bases, and 8 bases lay between the germline ends. In germline, CDR1 is SGHTA, CDR2 FQGNSA. CDR3 loop: CASSLAPGMNTEAFF. DNA of the CDR3: TGTGCCAGCAGCTTAGCGCCAGGCATGAACACTGAAGCTTTCTTT.